This TCR beta chain was recovered during a study of cytomegalovirus exposure and HLA in healthy donors. Concerning this clone itself: The antigen is undetermined.

The study, taken as a whole, reports: Sequencing probably produced one cluster of sequence variants that were highly shared. The authors enumerated roughly 160 TCR beta chains as linked to cytomegalovirus. Compared with the approximately 700-donor mean, an Asian-associated ancestry cluster reportedly had fewer N-insertions, according to a later analysis.

CDR1 is SGHDT and CDR2 is YYEEEE in the germline V gene. This CDR3 comprises 15 residues. The V gene end was trimmed by 7 bases and the J gene end by 4 bases; junction bases not matched to a gene: 10. PCR was performed using 60 Vbeta and 13 Jbeta primers. Generated by immunoSEQ multiplex PCR, the TCRdb table keeps only in-frame clones and is missing some. The sample has about 55,000 clones; around three quarters are singletons. This sequence was found in a female donor in good health and CMV-seronegative. V is TRBV5-6 and J is TRBJ2-5, with 10 bases fitting TRBD2. The source material was PBMCs. The CDR3 region is CASAALAGGSETQYF. For the CDR3, the DNA is TGTGCCAGCGCAGCCTTAGCGGGGGGATCAGAGACCCAGTACTTC.